This TCR beta chain is drawn from a study of patients and donors after allogeneic stem cell transplantation. Germline V lookup: CDR1 LGHNA, CDR2 YSLEER. The CDR3 extends over 15 amino acids. With 10 bases removed from V and 3 bases from J, the gap between germline ends came to 19 bases. This clonotype was seen only a few times. TCRdb re-called the RT-PCR reads through MiXCR, storing one row per CDR3 protein. The profile shows about 88,000 distinct CDR3 sequences, about 48% of them singletons. Sequencing used blood, either unsorted or a sorted T cell fraction (not recorded which). The chain has TRBV4-3 and TRBJ1-5, with D possibly matching TRBD1 (5 bases). The clonotype originates from a human donor who was either an allogeneic HSCT recipient or a stem cell or donor lymphocyte infusion donor (not recorded which). It is not recorded whose cells these are; they may come from a transplant donor. CDR3 in DNA: TGCGCCACCAGGGCTCATGTCTCAGTCAATCAGCCCCAGCATTTT. It encodes CATRAHVSVNQPQHF.